This TCR beta chain is drawn from a study of cytomegalovirus exposure and HLA in healthy donors. The study, taken as a whole, reports: The number of N-insertions in an Asian-associated ancestry cluster was reportedly below the approximately 700-donor mean in a later analysis. Among the sequence variants, a highly shared cluster was likely an artifact of sequencing. Presence/absence analyses treated sequencing depth as roughly uniform across donors.

Per the germline V gene, CDR1 is SGHRS and CDR2 is YFSETQ. The length of the CDR3 is 14 residues. V shed 1 base and J shed 5 bases, with 9 bases lying between them. With 60 Vbeta and 13 Jbeta primers, the PCR was carried out. TCRdb's table, derived via immunoSEQ multiplex PCR, lists solely in-frame clones and lacks some. The data hold around 160,000 clones, with roughly 80% observed a single time. Concerning this clone: As yet, its antigen is unknown.

The sequenced sample consisted of PBMCs. This rearrangement joins TRBV5-1 to TRBJ1-4, with D uncertain. This TCR came from a woman aged 35 to 49 in good health and CMV-seropositive. CDR3 nucleotides: TGCGCCAGCAGCTTGAGCGGGATAAATGAAAAACTGTTTTTT. Encoded protein: CASSLSGINEKLFF.